The T cell receptor beta chain described here comes from a study of cytomegalovirus exposure and HLA in healthy donors listed by TCRdb under 2017. With respect to the entire study: An earlier analysis of approximately 600 of the donors reported 250 to 300 Gb of sequence data and approximately 110 million unique TCR beta sequences from 150 million to 200 million T cells. An early release covering 500 to 750 HLA-typed donors comprised approximately 300 gigabases of sequencing data and tens of millions of unique TCR sequences. Of the approximately 400 genotyped donors, 65% to 90% were placed in the genetic ancestry cluster associated with self-reported Caucasian donors. The study aimed to test whether cataloging public T cell receptors could reveal signatures of past pathogen exposure. Using immunosequencing, the study profiled T cell repertoires from 500 to 800 subjects and related those repertoires to cytomegalovirus serostatus. Besides the first cohort of approximately 670 subjects, a separate validation cohort made up of some 110 different subjects was used. The study combined high-throughput TCR immunosequencing, statistical association of individual TCRs with disease status, and machine learning to predict cytomegalovirus infection status. To study patterns of TCR occurrence, a later analysis re-analyzed previously published TCR beta repertoires from 650 to 750 donors and added high-resolution HLA genotyping. The later analysis used no new phenotypic data to find candidate immune exposures, relying instead on TCR beta sequences and their occurrence across donors. In an earlier analysis of 500 to 650 of the donors, high-throughput TCR beta sequencing was used to judge whether each TCR beta V gene segment behaved as functional or pseudogenic. Alongside the repertoire data, information on donor age, sex, ethnicity and CMV serostatus was compiled. A later genetic analysis took genome-wide SNP genotypes for about 65% of the roughly 670 donors and used that subset as a discovery cohort. Every repertoire in the discovery cohort had been generated on one and the same sequencing platform. HLA typing covered class I and class II loci at four-digit resolution. The number of typed donors differed by locus: roughly 629-640 for A, B, C, DRB1 and DQB1; 500 to 550 for DQA1; some 590 for DPA1; and about 450 for DPB1. Several DR-DQ haplotypes were handled as single units for association and clustering because linkage in the cohort was strong. Among about 390 genotyped donors of the cohort, an average of approximately 240,000 unique TCR beta nucleotide sequences were sequenced per donor, around 20% of them non-productive. Broader findings and caveats from the paper: A later analysis reported that several top co-occurrence clusters appeared linked to parvovirus B19, influenza, CMV and Epstein-Barr virus. According to a later analysis, TCR association rates differed among HLA loci, with DRB1 alleles showing the most associated TCRs and HLA-C alleles showing the fewest. Most CMV-associated TCR beta chains appeared to be HLA-restricted in a later analysis, and the HLA associations seemed to be driven largely by CMV exposure. The authors suggested that the approach could potentially be generalized to other disease states and immunological phenotypes. Correlated functional status among segregating V segments might reflect linkage disequilibrium, but an unknown experimental factor could not be ruled out. Compared with equally common non-associated chains, HLA-associated TCR beta chains in a later analysis were more clonally expanded and had lower generation probabilities. An association between a missense DCLRE1C variant and V-gene and J-gene trimming of TCR beta chains was found in a later genetic analysis and replicated in an independent cohort. A later genetic analysis reported fewer N-insertions in productive TCRs among donors in an Asian-associated ancestry cluster than the roughly 700-donor mean. In an earlier analysis of some 500 of the donors, most TCR beta V segments appeared in productive rearrangements about 90% or about 30% of the time, broadly matching IMGT annotations. Because HLA typing was missing for some donors at each locus, association tests included only the typed subset. At a false discovery rate of 0.05, a later analysis linked 16,951 TCR beta sequences to specific HLA alleles. A few of the identified cytomegalovirus-associated TCR beta chains were confirmed in vitro to be specific for cytomegalovirus antigens. Assigning TCR associations to individual alleles was difficult when HLA alleles, especially DR and DQ, strongly co-occurred. A group of highly shared sequence variants was considered likely to be a technical artifact of the sequencing pipeline. The classifier was reported to diagnose cytomegalovirus status with high specificity and sensitivity in both the original cohort and the validation cohort. While some public TCRs were present in many individuals, most TCR sequences turned up only very rarely across donors. The only immune exposure information available for the cohort was CMV serostatus. The cohort was sequenced for TCR beta chains only, and without alpha or paired-chain data the features that could be detected were limited. Some IMGT-functional V segments, including TRBV6-2 and TRBV6-3, could not be told apart with the 87-base-pair reads, so those segments were excluded. The presence/absence analyses assumed that sequencing depth was roughly uniform across donors, and that assumption may not be true. A further reported finding was that TCR beta sequences accurately predicted the HLA-A and HLA-B alleles for most subjects in the first cohort. A total of 150 to 200 TCR beta chains were listed by the study as associated with cytomegalovirus. Approximately 16 rarely observed V segments, including chromosome 9 orphons, were excluded from the earlier analysis of just under 600 of the donors because counts were too low.

Taken from cysteine to phenylalanine, the CDR3 has 15 residues. This entry keeps only the CDR3 DNA: 45 bases, framed from base 1. The germline V gene specifies SGHVS as CDR1 and FNYEAQ as CDR2. Cut back by 5 bases and 3 bases, the V and J ends lie 17 bases apart. This clone was recorded a few times. Its recognized antigen is unknown. No qualities accompany the bases; no much larger clone lies one base away. Additional DNA sequences in this sample encode the identical CDR3. Libraries came from the immunoSEQ multiplex PCR assay. A mixture of 60 forward primers for TCR Vbeta segments and 13 reverse primers for TCR Jbeta segments was used in the multiplex PCR. The CDR3 region of rearranged TCR beta genes was amplified from genomic DNA with a multiplex PCR assay. The Illumina HiSeq System was used to sequence the amplified TCR beta libraries as 87-base-pair reads. As for how the authors treated the data: Across the roughly 640 repertoires, a later analysis counted some 81 million unique TCR beta chains, roughly 11 million of which were shared by at least two donors. A nearest-neighbor algorithm error-corrected the raw reads and collapsed the reads into unique sequences, merging closely related sequences to remove PCR and sequencing errors. V, D and J gene segments were assigned by aligning CDR3 sequences to IMGT reference sequences. Each retained sequence needed at least a six-nucleotide match to both a V gene segment and a J gene segment. A rearrangement was called productive if the CDR3 had no stop codons and remained in frame with V and J, and every other rearrangement was called non-productive. Following IMGT convention, CDR3 was defined as the stretch from the second conserved V-encoded cysteine to the conserved J-encoded phenylalanine. In an earlier analysis of roughly 610 of the donors, sequences lacking an unambiguous match to a single V gene segment were excluded. An earlier analysis of about 590 of the donors classified V segments as functional when productive rearrangements were above 56.7% and as segregating when the standard deviation between donors was above 5%. A statistical classification framework was built to diagnose cytomegalovirus status from the catalog of TCR beta chain sequences. A later analysis assigned V and J genes by comparing TCR nucleotide sequences with IMGT/GENE-DB human TR gene sequences. In a later analysis, CDR3 sequences and most-parsimonious VDJ recombination scenarios were assigned using the TCRdist pipeline. A later analysis defined each TCR beta chain by its CDR3 amino acid sequence plus V-gene family, and excluded reads lacking a unique V-gene family. A later analysis removed several hundred highly shared, low-generation-probability nucleotide sequences to deal with suspected cross-contamination and a sequencing artifact. In a later analysis, a clonal expansion index was calculated for each public chain from normalized within-repertoire ranks of inferred template counts. In a later analysis, generation probabilities were computed with a VDJ recombination model fitted to out-of-frame rearrangements, and the resulting probabilities were checked against IGoR. In a later analysis, TCR-TCR, TCR-HLA and TCR-CMV co-occurrence was scored with hypergeometric tests, and a repertoire-size bias correction was applied to TCR pairs. To estimate false discovery rates, a later analysis permuted the HLA or CMV assignments 20 times. In a later analysis, co-occurring TCRs were grouped using DBSCAN, and TCRdist sequence similarity was added for clustering within HLA-allele-positive subsets. Co-occurrence clustering excluded repertoires with fewer than 30,000 or more than 120,000 public chains, plus five with anomalous nucleotide sharing. TCRdb took this table from immuneACCESS and kept in-frame rearrangements with V and J called. Such tables lack part of the clones; where checked against another copy, unresolved V genes explain under half of the gap, and the rest is unexplained. The V and J calls and the clone size are those of that table, but D and trimming were determined from the DNA. Counted in this sample were about 150,000 clones; nearly 85% of them appeared once. The ten largest clones add up to 3% to 4% of the sample.

The cohort comprised 710 or so healthy bone marrow donors. At the time of sampling, every cohort member was nominally healthy, though immune exposures that went unrecorded were likely present. The donor was CMV seronegative and was included in the group of a few hundred seronegative cohort members. Each donor provided a peripheral blood sample, and peripheral blood mononuclear cells were used for TCR beta sequencing. The Qiagen DNeasy Blood Extraction Kit was used to extract genomic DNA from the blood cell samples. The sequence joins TRBV7-6 to TRBJ2-7, and possibly TRBD2, on 6 matching bases. Sequencing was performed on PBMCs. This clonotype was obtained from a male donor in good health and CMV-seronegative. The nucleotide sequence is TGTGCCAGCAGCCCCGCTCAGGCGGGGCACTACGAGCAGTACTTC. Translated, this is CASSPAQAGHYEQYF.